The 18 T cell receptor beta chains presented below share a single source sample, sequenced in a study of CD8 T cells in ankylosing spondylitis. In TCRdb, the 5' RACE reads were re-called with MiXCR into one record per CDR3 protein. The table records around 120,000 distinct CDR3 sequences, approximately 25% of them present only once. The sequenced material came from synovial fluid, either unsorted or a sorted T cell fraction (not recorded which). All receptors come from a male donor with ankylosing spondylitis.

This clonotype occurred a few times. The chain links TRBV30 to TRBJ2-1, with D unclear. Deletions cut 0 bases from V and 7 bases from J, with 7 bases between. This CDR3 has 12 residues. Germline V lookup: CDR1 GTSNPN, CDR2 SVGIG (reference sequence). The CDR3 DNA reads TGTGCCTGGAGTGTAATGGGGAATGAGCAGTTCTTC. This gives the protein CAWSVMGNEQFF. The full variable domain, completed using reference TRBV30 and TRBJ2-1, is SQTIHQWPATLVQPVGSPLSLECTVEGTSNPNLYWYRQAAGRGLQLLFYSVGIGQISSEVPQNLSASRPQDRQFILSSKKLLLSDSGFYLCAWSVMGNEQFFGPGTRLTVL.

This clonotype was observed a handful of times. V and J are TRBV20-1 and TRBJ2-1; the D is unclear. Germline V gene data show CDR1 as DFQATT and CDR2 as SNEGSKA (reference sequence). Deletions cut 5 bases from V and 9 bases from J, with 17 bases between. The CDR3 is 13 residues long. The CDR3 region is CSAPIRRWGEQFF. DNA for the CDR3: TGCAGTGCTCCTATTAGACGCTGGGGTGAGCAGTTCTTC.

This clonotype was seen a handful of times. The V and J genes are TRBV27 and TRBJ2-1, with 7 bases identical to TRBD2. J was trimmed by 7 bases and V by 6 bases; bases with no gene match: 9. CDR1 is MNHEY and CDR2 is SMNVEV in the germline V gene (reference sequence). The CDR3 totals 14 residues. CDR3 residues: CASRTSRRWNEQFF. The DNA of the CDR3 is TGTGCCAGCAGGACTAGCAGGCGGTGGAATGAGCAGTTCTTC.

The J gene is TRBJ2-1, the V gene TRBV5-1, with D perhaps matching TRBD2 (5 bases). This CDR3 is built from 15 residues. V lost 7 bases to trimming and J lost 0 bases, with 14 bases between them. The germline gives CDR1 SGHRS, CDR2 YFSETQ. The CDR3 reads CASHRAESSYNEQFF. CDR3 coding DNA: TGCGCCAGCCATAGAGCGGAAAGCTCCTACAATGAGCAGTTCTTC. Drawing the rest from reference TRBV5-1 and TRBJ2-1, the complete variable domain is KAGVTQTPRYLIKTRGQQVTLSCSPISGHRSVSWYQQTPGQGLQFLFEYFSETQRNKGNFPGRFSGRQFSNSRSEMNVSTLELGDSALYLCASHRAESSYNEQFFGPGTRLTVL.

The rearrangement uses TRBV11-3 and TRBJ2-5, with D hard to call. There are 15 residues in the CDR3. Trimming cost V 3 bases and J 1 base, with 12 bases left between them. Looked up from germline, CDR1 is SGHNT and CDR2 is YENEEA. For the CDR3, the DNA is TGTGCCAGCAGCTTCGCTAGGCGGTCCCAAGAGACCCAGTACTTC. Protein sequence: CASSFARRSQETQYF.

In this sample, this clonotype turned up many times. The chain combines TRBV5-1 with TRBJ2-2; D gene unclear. The V gene's germline CDR1 is SGHRS and CDR2 YFSETQ. CDR3 size: 13 residues. The germline V and J ends were trimmed by 4 bases and 5 bases, with 9 bases remaining between them. For the CDR3, the DNA is TGCGCCAGCAGCACCGATACAACCGGGGAGCTGTTTTTT. This codes for CASSTDTTGELFF.

This clonotype was counted a few times. The chain carries TRBV3-1 and TRBJ2-3; D possibly corresponds to TRBD2 (6 bases). This CDR3 has 14 residues. The V end lost 0 bases, the J end lost 5 bases, and 9 bases lay between the germline ends. Germline V gene sequence: CDR1 LGHDT, CDR2 YNNKEL (reference sequence). The CDR3 nucleotides read TGTGCCAGCAGCCAAGAGGGACTTCTAGATACGCAGTATTTT. Residues: CASSQEGLLDTQYF.

This clonotype was recorded at least ten times. The chain uses TRBV5-1 and TRBJ2-3; 7 bases match TRBD2. Germline CDR1 and CDR2: SGHRS and YFSETQ. Germline trimming cut 5 bases from V and 3 bases from J; bases unmatched to any gene: 6. This CDR3 is built from 14 residues. The CDR3 reads CASRGGSVTDTQYF. CDR3 nucleotides: TGCGCCAGCAGAGGCGGGAGTGTGACAGATACGCAGTATTTT.

This clonotype has more than one count but fewer than ten. The chain employs TRBV7-9 and TRBJ1-1, with D hard to call. Germline V gives CDR1 SEHNR, CDR2 FQNEAQ (reference sequence). V was pared by 8 bases and J by 8 bases, with 12 bases between. The CDR3 length is 11 residues. The CDR3 region has the DNA TGTGCCAGCGGCTCCCCCGTCGAAGCTTTCTTT. It specifies CASGSPVEAFF.

The rearrangement joins TRBV5-1 to TRBJ1-1; TRBD1 matches 7 bases. The CDR3 is 15 residues long. Losses at the gene ends were 4 bases for V and 4 bases for J; bases not matched to a gene: 10. CDR1 and CDR2 (germline): SGHRS, YFSETQ. CDR3 protein: CASSETGTALTEAFF. For the CDR3, the DNA is TGCGCCAGCAGCGAAACCGGGACAGCTCTCACTGAAGCTTTCTTT. The entire variable domain, with the rest obtained from reference TRBV5-1 and TRBJ1-1, is as follows: KAGVTQTPRYLIKTRGQQVTLSCSPISGHRSVSWYQQTPGQGLQFLFEYFSETQRNKGNFPGRFSGRQFSNSRSEMNVSTLELGDSALYLCASSETGTALTEAFFGQGTRLTVV.

This clonotype was seen a few times. The rearrangement uses TRBV10-3 and TRBJ2-1, with 10 nucleotides matching TRBD2. The V gene's germline CDR1 is ENHRY and CDR2 SYGVKD. Trimming removed 6 bases from V and 3 bases from J; junction bases left unmatched: 5. The length of the CDR3 is 15 residues. CDR3 in DNA: TGTGCCATCAGCGCTCTAGCGGGGGACTACAATGAGCAGTTCTTC. Residues: CAISALAGDYNEQFF.

This clonotype was recorded a few times. The chain couples TRBV7-2 to TRBJ2-7; 7 positions match TRBD1. Germline V lookup: CDR1 SGHTA, CDR2 FQGNSA. This CDR3 is 16 amino acids long. After removal of 7 bases from V and 0 bases from J, the junction contained 12 bases not matched to a gene. This CDR3 reads CASTPYSGGSSYEQYF. The CDR3 DNA reads as TGTGCCAGCACCCCGTACTCAGGGGGATCCTCCTACGAGCAGTACTTC.

V usage is TRBV7-9 and J usage is TRBJ2-5; a possible D gene is TRBD1 (5 bases). The CDR3 contains 15 residues. Germline CDR1 reads SEHNR; CDR2 reads FQNEAQ (reference sequence). Trimming pared 5 bases from V and 0 bases from J, leaving 13 bases between. CDR3: CASSVAQGNQETQYF. CDR3 DNA sequence: TGTGCCAGCAGCGTGGCCCAGGGCAACCAAGAGACCCAGTACTTC.

Ten or more counts support this clonotype. The chain couples TRBV27 to TRBJ2-1; TRBD2 agrees at 8 bases. Germline assignment: CDR1 MNHEY and CDR2 SMNVEV (reference sequence). The CDR3 spans 16 residues. The junction had 12 bases not matched to a gene; V was cut back by 4 bases and J by 7 bases. CDR3 DNA: TGTGCCAGCAGTTCCTATGTCGTAGCGGGATTTAATGAGCAGTTCTTC. This translates into CASSSYVVAGFNEQFF.

This clonotype was counted between two and nine times. V usage is TRBV24-1 and J usage is TRBJ2-5; 7 nucleotides align to TRBD1. This CDR3 has 15 residues. The V and J ends lost 1 base and 3 bases, in that order; junction bases with no gene match: 4. Germline CDR1 reads KGHDR; CDR2 reads SFDVKD. The CDR3 is CATSDFLQGKETQYF. The CDR3 coding sequence is TGTGCCACCAGTGATTTTCTACAGGGGAAAGAGACCCAGTACTTC.

This chain connects TRBV5-6 to TRBJ2-1; D is tentatively TRBD1 or TRBD2 (5 bases each). Deletions cut 5 bases from V and 5 bases from J, with 20 bases between. The CDR3 has 16 residues. Germline CDR1 and CDR2: SGHDT and YYEEEE. CDR3 protein: CASSSTLGRGNNEQFF. Here the CDR3 DNA reads TGTGCCAGCAGTTCCACCCTCGGACGGGGCAACAATGAGCAGTTCTTC.

This sequence joins TRBV20-1 and TRBJ2-3; a weak D match, TRBD2 (6 bases). Germline assignment: CDR1 DFQATT and CDR2 SNEGSKA (reference sequence). The germline V and J ends were trimmed by 5 bases and 10 bases, with 16 bases remaining between them. This CDR3 is 12 amino acids long. CDR3 nucleotide sequence: TGCAGTGCTGGCCTTCTAGCGCCCCCGCAGTATTTT. Protein product: CSAGLLAPPQYF.

In its sample, this clonotype was seen a few times. The chain combines TRBV24-1 with TRBJ1-2; 10 bases map to TRBD1. V was clipped by 9 bases and J by 8 bases; unmatched bases: 11. CDR1 KGHDR and CDR2 SFDVKD come from the germline V gene. The CDR3 totals 14 residues. The CDR3 nucleotides are TGTGCCACCGAGACCGGGACAGGGGAGGAAGGCTACACCTTC. Protein sequence: CATETGTGEEGYTF.